This T cell receptor (beta chain) was documented in a study of T-cell reconstitution after alpha-beta-depleted transplantation in children. The CDR3 runs 17 residues. The germline gives CDR1 LGHDT, CDR2 YNNKEL (reference sequence). V trimming: 0 bases; J trimming: 6 bases; junction bases outside the gene matches: 9. This clonotype has more than one count but fewer than ten. For TCRbeta, the library was prepared with unique molecular identifiers. TCRdb re-called the PCR reads through MiXCR, storing one row per CDR3 protein. The sample records about 610,000 distinct CDR3 sequences, over 9.5% being singletons.

The sample here was PBMCs from the stem cell graft donor, taken from the stem cell graft. The genes are TRBV3-1 and TRBJ2-1; TRBD2 aligns across 9 bases. This TCR was recovered from a human donor who donated a stem cell graft to a child with acute myeloid leukemia. CDR3 sequence: CASSQDEWREGTNEQFF. Here the CDR3 DNA reads TGTGCCAGCAGCCAAGACGAGTGGCGGGAGGGCACCAATGAGCAGTTCTTC.